One sample yielded the 9 T cell receptor beta chains listed below, sequenced in a study of T cell repertoires in cytomegalovirus infection. TCRdb processed the reads anew with MiXCR; each CDR3 protein has one entry. The sample has 150,000 to 200,000 distinct CDR3 sequences, under 30% seen once; the top ten hold roughly 31%. The source material was PBMCs. These receptors were obtained from a human donor in good health (CMV status not recorded). Some clones in this sample may be carry-over from other donors' samples.

The CDR3 nucleotides are TGTGCCAGCAGTTACTCGCGCATGAACTCGTATAATTCACCCCTCCACTTT. Protein product: CASSYSRMNSYNSPLHF. This sequence joins TRBV6-5 and TRBJ1-6; no clear D gene. Trimming removed 0 bases from V and 4 bases from J, with 13 bases in between. The length of the CDR3 is 17 residues. Germline V gene data show CDR1 as MNHEY and CDR2 as SVGAGI.

This clonotype appeared a few times. This sequence joins TRBV19 and TRBJ2-7, with D tentatively TRBD1 or TRBD2 (6 bases each). Looked up from germline, CDR1 is LNHDA and CDR2 is SQIVND (reference sequence). Between the trimmed V and J ends, which lost 4 bases and 6 bases, there was a span of 16 bases. The CDR3 consists of 14 residues. The CDR3 is CASSTGGTTLEQYF. The CDR3 bases are TGTGCCAGTAGTACCGGGGGCACGACCCTCGAGCAGTACTTC. The variable domain in full, with the rest retrieved from reference TRBV19 and TRBJ2-7, is DGGITQSPKYLFRKEGQNVTLSCEQNLNHDAMYWYRQDPGQGLRLIYYSQIVNDFQKGDIAEGYSVSREKKESFPLTVTSAQKNPTAFYLCASSTGGTTLEQYFGPGTRLTVT.

The chain recombines TRBV2 with TRBJ2-5; tentative D call: TRBD2 (5 bases). Germline CDR1 SNHLY, CDR2 FYNNEI. CDR3 length: 13 amino acids. Deletions cut 7 bases from V and 3 bases from J, with 12 bases between. CDR3 amino acids: CASNGQAEETQYF. The CDR3 DNA follows: TGTGCCAGCAATGGGCAAGCGGAAGAGACCCAGTACTTC.

The chain uses TRBV2 and TRBJ1-1; no clear D gene. V lost 6 bases to trimming and J lost 2 bases, with 10 bases between them. Germline assignment: CDR1 SNHLY and CDR2 FYNNEI. CDR3 length: 13 amino acids. CDR3 sequence reads: CASREWANTEAFF. DNA for the CDR3: TGTGCCAGCAGGGAATGGGCTAACACTGAAGCTTTCTTT.

This clonotype was found a few times. This chain links TRBV7-2 with TRBJ1-2; perhaps TRBD1 as D (6 bases). Germline CDR1 and CDR2: SGHTA and FQGNSA. CDR3 size: 13 residues. V shed 2 bases and J shed 8 bases, with 12 bases lying between them. CDR3 loop: CASSLSNRDGYTF. CDR3 nucleotide sequence: TGTGCCAGCAGCTTATCCAACAGGGACGGCTACACCTTC. Combining the CDR3 with reference TRBV7-2 and TRBJ1-2 gives the whole variable domain GAGVSQSPSNKVTEKGKDVELRCDPISGHTALYWYRQSLGQGLEFLIYFQGNSAPDKSGLPSDRFSAERTGGSVSTLTIQRTQQEDSAVYLCASSLSNRDGYTFGSGTRLTVV.

This clonotype turned up a few times. The chain employs TRBV7-9 and TRBJ2-7; possible D gene TRBD2, 7 bases. Germline V CDR1 and CDR2: SEHNR, FQNEAQ (reference sequence). V lost 5 bases and J lost 3, with 17 bases in between. The CDR3 runs 15 residues. This CDR3 is CASSLGGVANYEQYF. Here the CDR3 DNA reads TGTGCCAGCAGCCTAGGGGGGGTTGCAAACTACGAGCAGTACTTC.

V is TRBV18 and J is TRBJ1-5; 8 bases map to TRBD1. J gave up 5 bases and V 3 bases, and 6 bases lay outside the gene matches. Germline V gene sequence: CDR1 KGHSH, CDR2 LQKENI. This CDR3 has 15 residues. CDR3 amino acids: CASSPKSGGYQPQHF. CDR3 nucleotides: TGTGCCAGCTCACCCAAATCAGGGGGCTATCAGCCCCAGCATTTT.

The chain links TRBV3-1 to TRBJ2-7; either TRBD1 or TRBD2 may fit D (5 bases each). Germline CDR1 and CDR2: LGHDT and YNNKEL (reference sequence). The CDR3 is 13 amino acids. Trimming removed 3 bases from V and 6 bases from J, with 12 bases in between. The CDR3 region is CASSQPPGTEQYF. CDR3 nucleotides: TGTGCCAGCAGCCAGCCCCCGGGGACCGAGCAGTACTTC.

This clonotype was counted many times. The V and J genes are TRBV12-3 or TRBV12-4 and TRBJ1-5, with 8 bases matching TRBD1. V dropped 6 bases and J dropped 7; count of bases not matched to a gene: 8. The CDR3 contains 14 residues. The CDR3 loop reads CASRPTGGEQPQHF. DNA of the CDR3: TGTGCCAGCAGGCCCACAGGGGGAGAGCAGCCCCAGCATTTT.